A selection of T cell receptor beta chains follows, all from one sample in a study of shared clonotypes between healthy human individuals. The protocol was immunoSEQ multiplex PCR, while the TCRdb copy is restricted to in-frame clones and leaves out a portion. The table has roughly 2.5 million clones, approximately 94% seen once. Material for sequencing was naive CD4+ T cells sorted from blood. Receptor source: a man aged 18-30 years in good health. Each CDR3 is given with its conserved first and last residue. A D gene is named only where the DNA matches it firmly. Only part of the rows carry a size: once, few, many, or a class if the clone is expanded.

j_gene: TRBJ2-1; abundance: .; d_gene: TRBD2; v_gene: TRBV5-6; CDR3aa: CASSFLGTSYTPQFF; CDR3nt: TGTGCCAGCAGTTTTCTGGGGACTAGCTATACCCCGCAGTTCTTC
j_gene: TRBJ1-6; abundance: .; d_gene: .; v_gene: TRBV6-1; CDR3aa: CASTWAGNNSPLHF; CDR3nt: TGTGCCAGCACCTGGGCAGGGAATAATTCACCCCTCCACTTT
j_gene: TRBJ2-6; abundance: .; d_gene: .; v_gene: TRBV7-8; CDR3aa: CASSPSGANVLTF; CDR3nt: TGTGCCAGCAGCCCTTCTGGGGCCAACGTCCTGACTTTC
j_gene: TRBJ2-5; abundance: once; d_gene: .; v_gene: TRBV9; CDR3aa: CASSVELGETQYF; CDR3nt: TGTGCCAGCAGCGTAGAACTAGGCGAGACCCAGTACTTC
j_gene: TRBJ2-7; abundance: .; d_gene: .; v_gene: TRBV29-1; CDR3aa: CSVGHGGNEQYF; CDR3nt: TGCAGCGTTGGACATGGAGGGAACGAGCAGTACTTC
j_gene: TRBJ2-7; abundance: .; d_gene: TRBD2; v_gene: TRBV5-1; CDR3aa: CASSLLAGETYEQYF; CDR3nt: TGCGCCAGCAGCTTGCTAGCGGGGGAGACCTACGAGCAGTACTTC
j_gene: TRBJ2-1; abundance: .; d_gene: .; v_gene: TRBV5-4; CDR3aa: CASSASIPGNEQFF; CDR3nt: TGTGCCAGCAGCGCTAGCATCCCTGGCAATGAGCAGTTCTTC
j_gene: TRBJ2-1; abundance: .; d_gene: .; v_gene: TRBV25-1; CDR3aa: CASSDWEKVYNEQFF; CDR3nt: TGTGCCAGCAGTGATTGGGAGAAGGTGTACAATGAGCAGTTCTTC
j_gene: TRBJ1-6; abundance: .; d_gene: TRBD1; v_gene: TRBV30; CDR3aa: CAWDRVNSPLHF; CDR3nt: TGTGCCTGGGACAGGGTGAATTCACCCCTCCACTTT
j_gene: TRBJ2-2; abundance: once; d_gene: .; v_gene: TRBV5-1; CDR3aa: CASSLGRRNTGELFF; CDR3nt: TGCGCCAGCAGCTTGGGTCGCCGGAACACCGGGGAGCTGTTTTTT
j_gene: TRBJ2-5; abundance: .; d_gene: .; v_gene: TRBV6-5; CDR3aa: CASSYSHPSYETQYF; CDR3nt: TGTGCCAGCAGTTACTCGCACCCCTCATATGAGACCCAGTACTTC
j_gene: TRBJ1-2; abundance: .; d_gene: TRBD1; v_gene: TRBV19; CDR3aa: CASLTPTGTGDYGYTF; CDR3nt: TGTGCCAGCCTTACCCCCACCGGGACAGGGGACTATGGCTACACCTTC
j_gene: TRBJ2-1; abundance: .; d_gene: .; v_gene: TRBV5-1; CDR3aa: CASSLAGTVVFNEQFF; CDR3nt: TGCGCCAGCAGCTTGGCCGGGACGGTAGTTTTCAATGAGCAGTTCTTC
j_gene: TRBJ2-5; abundance: .; d_gene: .; v_gene: TRBV4-3; CDR3aa: CASSQGVSSAGETQYF; CDR3nt: TGCGCCAGCAGCCAAGGAGTGAGTAGTGCGGGAGAGACCCAGTACTTC
j_gene: TRBJ2-5; abundance: .; d_gene: TRBD2; v_gene: TRBV27; CDR3aa: CASSNRGGLETQYF; CDR3nt: TGTGCCAGCAGTAACCGGGGGGGTCTGGAGACCCAGTACTTC
j_gene: TRBJ2-3; abundance: .; d_gene: TRBD2; v_gene: TRBV27; CDR3aa: CASRPTSGVTDTQYF; CDR3nt: TGTGCCAGCAGGCCGACTAGCGGGGTCACAGATACGCAGTATTTT
j_gene: TRBJ2-5; abundance: .; d_gene: TRBD2; v_gene: TRBV11-2; CDR3aa: CASSLQRGGGLLETQYF; CDR3nt: TGTGCCAGCAGCTTACAGCGCGGGGGGGGCCTATTGGAGACCCAGTACTTC
j_gene: TRBJ2-3; abundance: .; d_gene: .; v_gene: TRBV7-8; CDR3aa: CASSPVRFSTDTQYF; CDR3nt: TGTGCCAGCAGCCCCGTAAGATTTAGCACAGATACGCAGTATTTT
j_gene: TRBJ1-5; abundance: .; d_gene: TRBD1; v_gene: TRBV10-3; CDR3aa: CAIRGQGNQPQHF; CDR3nt: TGTGCCATCAGGGGACAGGGAAATCAGCCCCAGCATTTT
j_gene: TRBJ1-3; abundance: .; d_gene: .; v_gene: TRBV5-1; CDR3aa: CASSLEGLSGNTIYF; CDR3nt: TGCGCCAGCAGCTTGGAGGGACTTTCCGGAAACACCATATATTTT
j_gene: TRBJ2-7; abundance: once; d_gene: .; v_gene: TRBV10-2; CDR3aa: CASSSADRPYEQYF; CDR3nt: TGCGCCAGCAGTAGCGCGGACAGACCCTACGAGCAGTACTTC
j_gene: TRBJ2-2; abundance: .; d_gene: .; v_gene: TRBV5-1; CDR3aa: CASRSSGELFF; CDR3nt: TGCGCCAGCAGGTCGTCTGGGGAGCTGTTTTTT
j_gene: TRBJ1-2; abundance: .; d_gene: .; v_gene: TRBV5-4; CDR3aa: CASSLDLEVNYGYTF; CDR3nt: TGTGCCAGCAGCTTGGATTTAGAAGTTAACTATGGCTACACCTTC
j_gene: TRBJ1-1; abundance: .; d_gene: .; v_gene: TRBV6-5; CDR3aa: CASSYSRGANTEAFF; CDR3nt: TGTGCCAGCAGTTACTCTCGGGGGGCGAACACTGAAGCTTTCTTT
j_gene: TRBJ2-3; abundance: .; d_gene: .; v_gene: TRBV10-3; CDR3aa: CAITGGRGDTDTQYF; CDR3nt: TGTGCCATCACGGGTGGGCGGGGTGACACAGATACGCAGTATTTT
j_gene: TRBJ2-7; abundance: .; d_gene: .; v_gene: TRBV2; CDR3aa: CASSEGVPYEQYF; CDR3nt: TGTGCCAGCAGTGAAGGGGTCCCCTACGAGCAGTACTTC
j_gene: TRBJ2-7; abundance: .; d_gene: TRBD2; v_gene: TRBV18; CDR3aa: CASSRTSGSSYEQYF; CDR3nt: TGTGCCAGCTCCCGGACTAGCGGGAGCTCCTACGAGCAGTACTTC
j_gene: TRBJ2-3; abundance: .; d_gene: TRBD2; v_gene: TRBV30; CDR3aa: CAWSVGGGNTDTQYF; CDR3nt: TGTGCCTGGAGTGTAGGCGGGGGGAACACAGATACGCAGTATTTT
j_gene: TRBJ2-2; abundance: .; d_gene: TRBD1; v_gene: TRBV15; CDR3aa: CATSRAKGQPTGELFF; CDR3nt: TGTGCCACCAGCAGGGCTAAGGGACAGCCCACCGGGGAGCTGTTTTTT
j_gene: TRBJ2-7; abundance: .; d_gene: .; v_gene: TRBV7-8; CDR3aa: CASSTRDLGHEQYF; CDR3nt: TGTGCCAGCTCCACCCGGGACCTGGGCCACGAGCAGTACTTC
j_gene: TRBJ2-5; abundance: .; d_gene: TRBD1; v_gene: TRBV7-6; CDR3aa: CASSMRQGVYQETQYF; CDR3nt: TGTGCCAGCAGCATGAGACAGGGGGTGTACCAAGAGACCCAGTACTTC
j_gene: TRBJ2-1; abundance: .; d_gene: .; v_gene: TRBV5-5; CDR3aa: CASSPTSPPYNEQFF; CDR3nt: TGTGCCAGCAGTCCTACTAGCCCCCCCTACAATGAGCAGTTCTTC
j_gene: TRBJ2-1; abundance: .; d_gene: TRBD2; v_gene: TRBV7-2; CDR3aa: CASSLTSGAYNEQFF; CDR3nt: TGTGCCAGCAGCCTTACTAGCGGGGCCTACAATGAGCAGTTCTTC
j_gene: TRBJ2-5; abundance: once; d_gene: TRBD1; v_gene: TRBV29-1; CDR3aa: CSVVRGQGGETQYF; CDR3nt: TGCAGCGTTGTCCGGGGACAGGGGGGAGAGACCCAGTACTTC
j_gene: TRBJ2-5; abundance: .; d_gene: .; v_gene: TRBV7-9; CDR3aa: CASRRGVTQYF; CDR3nt: TGTGCCAGCAGAAGAGGGGTGACCCAGTACTTC
j_gene: TRBJ1-5; abundance: .; d_gene: .; v_gene: TRBV5-1; CDR3aa: CASPTDRQISNQPQHF; CDR3nt: TGCGCCAGCCCTACGGACAGACAAATTAGCAATCAGCCCCAGCATTTT
j_gene: TRBJ1-2; abundance: .; d_gene: .; v_gene: TRBV25-1; CDR3aa: CASSKQGHGYGYTF; CDR3nt: TGTGCCAGCAGCAAACAGGGACACGGCTATGGCTACACCTTC
j_gene: TRBJ2-3; abundance: once; d_gene: .; v_gene: TRBV5-1; CDR3aa: CASSLPSDTQYF; CDR3nt: TGCGCCAGCAGCTTGCCATCAGATACGCAGTATTTT
j_gene: TRBJ2-5; abundance: .; d_gene: .; v_gene: TRBV9; CDR3aa: CASSARSREDQETQYF; CDR3nt: TGTGCCAGCAGCGCCCGTAGCCGTGAGGATCAAGAGACCCAGTACTTC
j_gene: TRBJ1-6; abundance: .; d_gene: .; v_gene: TRBV7-2; CDR3aa: CASSLEARPIRDSPLHF; CDR3nt: TGTGCCAGCAGCTTAGAAGCAAGACCTATAAGGGATTCACCCCTCCACTTT